A single T cell receptor (beta chain) is shown here with its context. CDR1 SQVTM and CDR2 ANQGSEA come from the germline V gene. Trimming cost V 7 bases and J 5 bases; bases outside gene matches: 12. CDR3 length equals 14 residues. The sample originates from a study of tumor-infiltrating lymphocytes in primary liver carcinoma. Unsorted whole blood supplied the blood RNA, and germline DNA was isolated too. Using a constant-region primer together with ProtoScript II reverse transcriptase, TCR beta cDNA was made from approximately 0.55 ug of total RNA. Three rounds of nested multiplex PCR with slightly modified ARM-PCR produced TCR beta libraries. TRBV1-TRBV30 forward primers and a C-beta reverse primer were used in the first two PCR rounds, which each ran for around 11 cycles. TCRdb ran MiXCR on the multiplex PCR reads and lists one entry per CDR3 protein. The repertoire consists of over 250,000 distinct CDR3 sequences, with roughly three fifths occurring once and the leading ten covering 15% to 20%.

This rearrangement joins TRBV29-1 to TRBJ1-1; 8 bases map to TRBD1. The sequenced sample consisted of peripheral blood. The clonotype was recovered from a woman aged 25-40 years with primary liver carcinoma and hepatitis B virus infection. CDR3 sequence: CSGDPTGDLTEAFF. CDR3 DNA sequence: TGCAGCGGGGACCCGACAGGGGATTTAACTGAAGCTTTCTTT.